Listed below are T cell receptor beta chains from one sample, sequenced in a study of OX40 agonist ivuxolimab in advanced cancers. TCRdb keeps only in-frame clones here, not all; method: immunoSEQ multiplex PCR. This table holds 55,000 to 80,000 clones, around 81% found once. Sequenced material: CD4+ or CD8+ T cells sorted from blood, taken in a trial of the OX40 agonist ivuxolimab. These receptors were taken from an adult with an advanced solid tumor such as melanoma, head and neck, liver or kidney cancer. Both conserved end residues are part of each CDR3. A D gene is named only where the DNA matches it firmly. Only part of the rows carry a size: once, few, many, or a class if the clone is expanded.

>few|TRBV2|.|TRBJ2-3
CASNVGSSIDTQYF
TGTGCCAGCAACGTCGGGTCTTCGATAGATACGCAGTATTTT
>.|TRBV7-9|.|TRBJ1-5
CASSPDGHLPQPQHF
TGTGCCAGCAGCCCGGACGGTCATCTACCTCAGCCCCAGCATTTT
>.|TRBV30|.|TRBJ2-7
CAWSLTGFYEQYF
TGTGCCTGGAGTTTGACAGGTTTCTACGAGCAGTACTTC
>.|TRBV6-6|.|TRBJ2-7
CASSYDGRGREQYF
TGTGCCAGCAGTTATGATGGGAGGGGGAGGGAGCAGTACTTC
>.|TRBV2|.|TRBJ2-7
CASTPYRAYEQYF
TGTGCCAGCACCCCTTACAGGGCCTACGAGCAGTACTTC
>few|TRBV19|.|TRBJ1-1
CASSIYGRLNTEAFF
TGTGCCAGTAGTATCTACGGACGGCTTAACACTGAAGCTTTCTTT
>.|TRBV7-3|.|TRBJ2-1
CASSLGSYNEQFF
TGTGCCAGCAGCTTAGGTTCCTACAATGAGCAGTTCTTC
>.|TRBV6-5|TRBD2|TRBJ2-1
CASSYRTSGGYEQFF
TGTGCCAGCAGTTACCGGACTAGCGGGGGCTATGAGCAGTTCTTC
>.|TRBV19|.|TRBJ2-7
CASSIEDSSGAYEQYF
TGTGCCAGTAGTATAGAGGACAGTTCGGGGGCCTACGAGCAGTACTTC
>.|TRBV5-1|TRBD1|TRBJ1-2
CASSKPGEGAYGYTF
TGCGCCAGCAGCAAGCCGGGGGAGGGGGCCTATGGCTACACCTTC
>.|TRBV9|TRBD2|TRBJ2-1
CASSVETGGYNEQFF
TGTGCCAGCAGCGTAGAAACGGGGGGCTACAATGAGCAGTTCTTC
>.|TRBV5-1|.|TRBJ2-5
CASSLVGFQETQYF
TGCGCCAGCAGCTTGGTGGGGTTCCAAGAGACCCAGTACTTC
>.|TRBV4-1|.|TRBJ1-5
CASSQDRQINQPQHF
TGCGCCAGCAGCCAAGACCGACAGATCAATCAGCCCCAGCATTTT
>once|TRBV6-1|.|TRBJ2-3
CASRVGSTDTQYF
TGTGCCAGCAGGGTCGGTAGCACAGATACGCAGTATTTT
>once|TRBV30|.|TRBJ1-5
CAWNPTGEGNQPQHF
TGTGCCTGGAACCCCACTGGGGAGGGAAATCAGCCCCAGCATTTT
>.|TRBV29-1|.|TRBJ2-3
CSVEQTYTDTQYF
TGCAGCGTTGAGCAGACTTACACAGATACGCAGTATTTT
>few|TRBV4-1|.|TRBJ1-2
CASSQVEGSLSVGYTF
TGCGCCAGCAGCCAAGTCGAGGGCAGCCTTTCGGTGGGCTACACCTTC
>.|TRBV7-9|.|TRBJ2-2
CASSLLVRIDNTGELFF
TGTGCCAGCAGCTTACTTGTCCGGATCGATAACACCGGGGAGCTGTTTTTT
>.|TRBV5-6|.|TRBJ2-7
CASSRGYEQYF
TGTGCCAGCAGCCGGGGATACGAGCAGTACTTC
>few|TRBV30|.|TRBJ1-1
CAWMAPGGLVTEAFF
TGTGCCTGGATGGCACCGGGGGGTTTGGTTACTGAAGCTTTCTTT
>few|TRBV30|.|TRBJ1-1
CAWSPIGDRVKAFF
TGTGCCTGGAGTCCCATTGGTGACCGGGTGAAGGCTTTCTTT
>.|TRBV30|.|TRBJ2-3
CAWSLGSIKMGQPDTQYF
TGTGCCTGGAGCCTAGGGTCTATTAAAATGGGGCAGCCAGATACGCAGTATTTT
>.|TRBV2|.|TRBJ2-7
CGEGRSSYEQYF
TGTGGCGAGGGACGGTCCTCCTACGAGCAGTACTTC
>.|TRBV9|.|TRBJ1-6
CASSAPTFSPAPLHF
TGTGCCAGCAGCGCCCCGACCTTTTCCCCAGCACCCCTCCACTTT
>.|TRBV4-2|TRBD2|TRBJ2-3
CASSPSGTSDTDTQYF
TGTGCCAGCAGCCCCTCCGGGACTAGCGACACAGATACGCAGTATTTT
>.|TRBV12-2|.|TRBJ2-5
CASRPPLPGGPTETQYF
TGTGCAAGTCGCCCACCCTTGCCGGGGGGGCCGACAGAGACCCAGTACTTC
>.|TRBV6-5|.|TRBJ1-2
CASSPSSSRSGYTF
TGTGCCAGCAGTCCATCTTCGTCGCGGAGTGGCTACACCTTC
>.|TRBV30|.|TRBJ2-3
CAWTFAQEIKTDTQYF
TGTGCCTGGACCTTTGCTCAGGAGATTAAGACAGATACGCAGTATTTT
>.|TRBV2|TRBD2|TRBJ2-1
CAGGSGGLSYNEQFF
TGTGCCGGGGGTAGCGGGGGCCTGTCCTACAATGAGCAGTTCTTC
>.|TRBV19|.|TRBJ2-7
CASSPAPGVYEQYF
TGTGCCAGTAGCCCCGCACCAGGGGTCTACGAGCAGTACTTC
>.|TRBV30|TRBD2|TRBJ2-1
CAWRSGGARNEQFF
TGTGCCTGGAGGAGCGGGGGGGCCAGAAATGAGCAGTTCTTC
>.|TRBV5-6|.|TRBJ1-2
CASTQRRYGYTF
TGTGCCAGCACCCAAAGGAGGTATGGCTACACCTTC
>.|TRBV4-3|.|TRBJ1-6
CASSLTNSPLHF
TGCGCCAGCAGCCTAACTAATTCACCCCTCCACTTT
>.|TRBV19|.|TRBJ1-6
CASTLQGYNSPLHF
TGTGCCAGTACCCTACAGGGTTATAATTCACCCCTCCACTTT
>once|TRBV30|.|TRBJ1-1
CAWRGDGHLNTEAFF
TGTGCCTGGAGGGGTGACGGACATTTGAACACTGAAGCTTTCTTT
>.|TRBV9|.|TRBJ2-1
CASSVAVGFNEQFF
TGTGCCAGCAGCGTAGCTGTAGGGTTCAATGAGCAGTTCTTC
>.|TRBV7-2|.|TRBJ2-1
CASSFTSGEQFF
TGTGCCAGCAGCTTCACATCCGGTGAGCAGTTCTTC
>.|TRBV27|TRBD1|TRBJ1-2
CASKRGQGAYGYTF
TGTGCCAGCAAGAGGGGACAGGGGGCCTATGGCTACACCTTC
>.|TRBV7-7|TRBD2|TRBJ2-5
CASSLEVAGGQETQYF
TGTGCCAGCAGCTTAGAGGTAGCGGGGGGTCAAGAGACCCAGTACTTC
>.|TRBV6-1|TRBD1|TRBJ2-1
CASSDLERTGNNEQFF
TGTGCCAGCAGTGACCTGGAAAGGACAGGGAACAATGAGCAGTTCTTC
>.|TRBV2|.|TRBJ1-2
CASSESGVFANGYTF
TGTGCCAGCAGTGAAAGCGGGGTATTCGCTAATGGCTACACCTTC